Following are 18 T cell receptor beta chains from one sample sequenced in a study of blood T cell repertoires in COVID-19. Measured with immunoSEQ multiplex PCR; TCRdb has only the in-frame clones, and not every one. The profile shows about 300,000 clones, approximately 86% of them singletons. Sequenced sample: peripheral blood. The origin of the receptors is a man aged 65 to 79 with acute or convalescent COVID-19.

The V call is TRBV5-4, the J call TRBJ2-3; TRBD2 aligns across 11 bases. V lost 2 bases and J lost 3; bases outside the gene matches: 2. From germline, CDR1 is SGHNT and CDR2 YYREEE (reference sequence). CDR3 length equals 15 residues. The CDR3 loop reads CASSFRTSGTDTQYF. CDR3 sequence (DNA): TGTGCCAGCAGCTTTAGGACTAGCGGGACAGATACGCAGTATTTT.

This chain uses TRBV5-4 with TRBJ2-6; 7 nucleotides align to TRBD1. Germline V gene data show CDR1 as SGHNT and CDR2 as YYREEE (reference sequence). The CDR3 runs to 17 residues. Trimming took 4 bases from V and 0 from J; bases not matched to a gene: 7. The CDR3 nucleotides are TGTGCCAGCAGCGCCGGGACAGCAAGCTCTGGGGCCAACGTCCTGACTTTC. Its protein is CASSAGTASSGANVLTF.

V and J are TRBV11-2 and TRBJ1-6; 9 positions agree with TRBD1. Trimming took 1 base from V and 14 from J; bases not matched to a gene: 3. This CDR3 comprises 13 residues. The germline V gene encodes CDR1 SGHAT and CDR2 FQNNGV. The CDR3 loop is CASSLGQGGALHF. For the CDR3, the DNA is TGTGCCAGCAGCTTAGGACAGGGGGGGGCCCTCCACTTT. The full variable domain, its missing parts supplied by reference TRBV11-2 and TRBJ1-6, is EAGVAQSPRYKIIEKRQSVAFWCNPISGHATLYWYQQILGQGPKLLIQFQNNGVVDDSQLPKDRFSAERLKGVDSTLKIQPAKLEDSAVYLCASSLGQGGALHFGNGTRLTVT.

The chain couples TRBV5-1 to TRBJ1-4; 8 bases fit TRBD1. The CDR3 has 14 amino acids. V shed 4 bases, J shed 7 bases, and the junction held 6 bases outside the gene matches. Germline V gene data show CDR1 as SGHRS and CDR2 as YFSETQ. The CDR3 spells CASSLQQGGEKLFF. The DNA for the CDR3 is TGCGCCAGCAGCCTTCAACAGGGGGGTGAAAAACTGTTTTTT.

The chain recombines TRBV25-1 with TRBJ2-3, with D possibly being TRBD2 (6 bases). V lost 7 bases, J lost 1 base, and 12 bases lay in between. The germline V gene encodes CDR1 MGHDK and CDR2 SYGVNS. The CDR3 totals 14 residues. CDR3: CASTPSGGTDTQYF. The CDR3 DNA is TGTGCCAGCACACCCTCGGGGGGCACAGATACGCAGTATTTT.

The chain employs TRBV28 and TRBJ2-6; unclear D gene. Germline loops: CDR1 MDHEN, CDR2 SYDVKM. The CDR3 length is 15 residues. V lost 6 bases and J 0 bases, leaving 9 bases between the germline ends. The chain's CDR3 is CASRTRRSGANVLTF. The CDR3 coding sequence is TGTGCCAGCAGGACCAGGCGCTCTGGGGCCAACGTCCTGACTTTC.

This clone occurred a few times. CDR3 loop: CASSPTPHHRLGQPQHF. DNA for the CDR3: TGTGCCAGCAGTCCCACCCCACACCACAGGTTGGGTCAGCCCCAGCATTTT. The chain is built from TRBV28 and TRBJ1-5, with a weak D call TRBD1 (5 bases). CDR3 length: 17 residues. The V gene's germline CDR1 is MDHEN and CDR2 SYDVKM. The ends were cut back, 5 bases at V and 6 bases at J, with 23 bases in the middle.

The chain is built from TRBV6-1 and TRBJ1-1; D is possibly TRBD1 (5 bases). From germline, CDR1 is MNHNS and CDR2 SASEGT. The V and J ends lost 2 bases and 4 bases respectively, with 8 bases between them. The CDR3 totals 13 residues. Here the CDR3 reads CASSEQGGTEAFF. The CDR3 coding sequence is TGTGCCAGCAGTGAACAGGGTGGCACTGAAGCTTTCTTT.

The chain joins TRBV7-2 to TRBJ2-7, with unresolved D. Per germline, CDR1 SGHTA and CDR2 FQGNSA. The CDR3 spans 13 residues. Trimming stripped 4 bases from V and 3 bases from J, with 10 bases between. CDR3 region: CASSSRSYYEQYF. As DNA, the CDR3 is TGTGCCAGCAGCTCAAGATCCTACTACGAGCAGTACTTC.

The genes are TRBV9 and TRBJ1-2, with D tentatively TRBD1 (5 bases). The CDR3 spans 15 residues. V was cut by 0 bases and J by 3 bases, with 12 bases left in between. Germline CDR1 reads SGDLS; CDR2 reads YYNGEE. Here the CDR3 reads CASSVAAMGHYGYTF. The CDR3 coding sequence is TGTGCCAGCAGCGTAGCTGCCATGGGGCACTATGGCTACACCTTC.

CDR3: CASSLVSAQEAFF. DNA for the CDR3: TGTGCCAGCAGCTTAGTGTCTGCACAAGAAGCTTTCTTT. This chain links TRBV7-2 with TRBJ1-1; D is unclear. The V and J ends lost 1 base and 8 bases respectively, with 11 bases between them. The CDR3 length is 13 residues. CDR1 is SGHTA, CDR2 FQGNSA, per germline.

The chain has TRBV25-1 and TRBJ2-1; 8 bases are shared with TRBD2. The CDR3 is made up of 18 amino acids. Germline CDR1 and CDR2: MGHDK and SYGVNS. V was clipped by 3 bases and J by 2 bases; unmatched bases: 12. The DNA for the CDR3 is TGTGCCAGCAGTGACTTCACTAGCGGACGAATAACCTACAATGAGCAGTTCTTC. It yields the protein CASSDFTSGRITYNEQFF.

This clone was detected once. The gene calls are TRBV7-3 and TRBJ2-2; D unresolved. The CDR3 is 13 residues long. Germline V lookup: CDR1 SGHTA, CDR2 FQGTGA. V lost 5 bases, J lost 1 base, and 5 bases lay in between. As DNA, the CDR3 is TGTGCCAGCAGCCCACAGAACACCGGGGAGCTGTTTTTT. Translation: CASSPQNTGELFF.

The J gene is TRBJ1-6, the V gene TRBV3-1 (or the pseudogene TRBV3-2); D might be TRBD1 (6 bases). Between the trimmed V and J ends, which lost 2 bases and 5 bases, there was a span of 10 bases. In germline, CDR1 is LGHDT, CDR2 YNNKEL (reference sequence). This CDR3 spans 15 amino acids. CDR3 protein: CASSQLGQNNSPLHF. CDR3 coding DNA: TGTGCCAGCAGCCAACTAGGACAGAATAATTCACCCCTCCACTTT.

This chain joins TRBV30 and TRBJ1-2, with D maybe TRBD1 (6 bases). V was shortened by 8 bases and J by 4 bases, with 11 bases between the two germline ends. CDR1 is GTSNPN and CDR2 is SVGIG in the germline V gene (reference sequence). This CDR3 is 11 amino acids long. CDR3 protein: CAQGGTYGYTF. The DNA for the CDR3 is TGTGCCCAAGGGGGAACCTATGGCTACACCTTC.

The J gene is TRBJ2-7, the V gene TRBV2; the match to TRBD2 covers 10 bases. CDR3 length equals 15 residues. Germline V gene sequence: CDR1 SNHLY, CDR2 FYNNEI. Losses at the gene ends were 3 bases for V and 7 bases for J; bases not matched to a gene: 9. Here the CDR3 DNA reads TGTGCCAGCAGTGAGCGGAGCGGGGGGGCGAGGGAGCAGTACTTC. Residues: CASSERSGGAREQYF.

The chain links TRBV15 to TRBJ2-3, with D perhaps matching TRBD2 (6 bases). With 0 bases removed from V and 1 base from J, the gap between germline ends came to 14 bases. The CDR3 has 17 residues. Germline V gene data show CDR1 as LNHNV and CDR2 as YYDKDF (reference sequence). CDR3 residues: CATSRDYGASGTDTQYF. The CDR3 DNA is TGTGCCACCAGCAGAGATTATGGGGCTAGCGGCACAGATACGCAGTATTTT.

This clone was seen a few times. This chain links TRBV28 with TRBJ1-2; the match to TRBD1 covers 7 bases. V was clipped by 3 bases and J by 8 bases; unmatched bases: 9. Germline V gene data show CDR1 as MDHEN and CDR2 as SYDVKM. The CDR3 runs 14 residues. In DNA form, the CDR3 reads TGTGCCAGCAGTTTCATTAGACAGGGCCACGGCTACACCTTC. Its translation is CASSFIRQGHGYTF.